This TCR beta chain is drawn from a study of PD-1 blockade in classical Hodgkin lymphoma. Overall study findings and caveats: Newly diagnosed patients reportedly trailed healthy donors in baseline TCR diversity. When nivolumab was started under 1 year after ASCT, patients were excluded. Although disease activity or prior therapy may be involved, causes of the repertoire differences remain undefined.

The CDR3 is 16 amino acids. V lost 0 bases and J lost 0; bases outside the gene matches: 0. Germline V CDR1 and CDR2: SGHVS, FQNEAQ. A word on this clone: Its antigen is unknown.

As for time point: cycle 4 day 1 (C4D1), after 5 to 7 weeks of nivolumab. Every patient experienced relapse after autologous stem cell transplantation, and brentuximab vedotin exposure varied. Libraries were prepared by immunoSEQ multiplex PCR; TCRdb keeps only in-frame clonotypes and omits some of them. The data contain 21,000 or so clones, 85% of them singletons. The chain recombines TRBV7-8 with TRBJ2-2; 8 nucleotides agree with TRBD1. This TCR was recovered from a human donor with classical Hodgkin lymphoma. This specimen consisted of peripheral blood mononuclear cells (PBMCs), obtained before the fourth cycle of nivolumab. The CDR3 DNA is TGTGCCAGCAGCTTAGCGGGACAGGCGAACACCGGGGAGCTGTTTTTT. It codes for CASSLAGQANTGELFF. Filled out from reference TRBV7-8 and TRBJ2-2, the complete variable domain reads GAGVSQSPRYKVAKRGQDVALRCDPISGHVSLFWYQQALGQGPEFLTYFQNEAQLDKSGLPSDRFFAERPEGSVSTLKIQRTQQEDSAVYLCASSLAGQANTGELFFGEGSRLTVL.